The T cell receptor (beta chain) under discussion was sequenced for a study of T cell repertoires in aging, cancer and after chemotherapy. Study background: Donor ages fell into six groups from 30 or younger up to 70 or older. Paired samples before and after chemotherapy came from chronic lymphocytic leukemia patients on fludarabine- or bendamustine-based regimens. General study findings and limits: Compared with age-matched healthy donors, untreated hematological or solid cancer patients showed higher blood TCR clonality. Rebound thymic output was suggested by rising median generation probability during chemotherapy in each cancer cohort.

Rearranged V-D-J TRB sequences were amplified with a mixed TRB-A/B primer pool. TCRdb recomputed calls from the multiplex PCR reads with MiXCR, one row per CDR3 protein. This repertoire shows about 2,200 distinct CDR3 sequences, around 50% found once; its top ten account for roughly 50%. V lost 10 bases to trimming and J lost 7 bases, with 16 bases between them. The germline CDR1 and CDR2 sequences are MNHEY and SVGAGI. This CDR3 is 12 amino acids long. Amplification of TCR beta used genomic DNA extracted from peripheral blood. Turning to this clonotype: The antigen remains undetermined.

The sample was blood. V and J are TRBV6-5 and TRBJ1-2, with D hard to call. This receptor was obtained from a human donor with a blood cancer. The CDR3 spells CAISGSGPGYTF. The CDR3 DNA is TGTGCCATCAGCGGGTCGGGCCCTGGCTACACCTTC.